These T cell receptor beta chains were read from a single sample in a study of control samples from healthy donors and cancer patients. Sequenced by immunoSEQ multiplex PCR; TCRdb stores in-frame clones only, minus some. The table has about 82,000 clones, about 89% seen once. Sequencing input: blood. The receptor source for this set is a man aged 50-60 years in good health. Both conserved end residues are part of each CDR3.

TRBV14 CASSQGMIWTNEKLFF
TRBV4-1 CASSLQAGETDTQYF
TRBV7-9 CASSFDSGNQPQHF
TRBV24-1 CATSEPSGVSTDTQYF
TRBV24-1 CATSDSRGGTGELFF
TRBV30 CAWSGQGGHEKLFF
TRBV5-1 CASSLANGAEGGEQYF
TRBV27 CASSLLRGGGYTF
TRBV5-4 CASARDRGPYEQYF
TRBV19 CASSRETATYEQYF
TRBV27 CASSLADTNQPQHF
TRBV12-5 CASGLAAGNTIYF
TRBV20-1 CSASTGLERSNEQFF
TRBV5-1 CASSLVAGLQETQYF
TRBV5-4 CASSSGRYATGELFF
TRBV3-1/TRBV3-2 CASSHGPGGNTGELFF
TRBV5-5 CASSFYGNLGRGNGYTF
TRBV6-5 CASSSLPRTVEAFF
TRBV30 CAWSPMRSGELFF
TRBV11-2 CASSLDNLLTGRAYEQYF
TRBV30 CAWSAEDWEQFF
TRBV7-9 CASRPGVSYEQYF
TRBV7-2 CASSPSGSSYEQYF
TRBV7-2 CASSLVVQGSSGANVLTF
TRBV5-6 CASSLGQGNSPLHF
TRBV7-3 CASSLLGGNTEAFF
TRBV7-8 CASSLLGFGELFF
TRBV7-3 CASSSLEVRYGYTF
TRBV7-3 CASSPTTGTGIGYTF
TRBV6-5 CASGSGRAEAFF
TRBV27 CASSPALSSSGNQPQHF
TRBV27 CASIVAYRESPYGYTF
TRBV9 CASSVGGGRGYGYTF
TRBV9 CASSVGQGAYNEQFF
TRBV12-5 CASGLSFGGGTLEAFF
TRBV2 CASSEVGRGRLGYTF
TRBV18 CASSPGVEETQYF
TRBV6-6 CASSRGIRGTDGETQYF
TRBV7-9 CASSFGTDNQPQHF
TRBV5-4 CASSLEVSSYEQYF
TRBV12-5 CASGLSLNTEAFF
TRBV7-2 CASSLPRGGELFF
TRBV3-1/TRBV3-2 CASSPPRCPLHF